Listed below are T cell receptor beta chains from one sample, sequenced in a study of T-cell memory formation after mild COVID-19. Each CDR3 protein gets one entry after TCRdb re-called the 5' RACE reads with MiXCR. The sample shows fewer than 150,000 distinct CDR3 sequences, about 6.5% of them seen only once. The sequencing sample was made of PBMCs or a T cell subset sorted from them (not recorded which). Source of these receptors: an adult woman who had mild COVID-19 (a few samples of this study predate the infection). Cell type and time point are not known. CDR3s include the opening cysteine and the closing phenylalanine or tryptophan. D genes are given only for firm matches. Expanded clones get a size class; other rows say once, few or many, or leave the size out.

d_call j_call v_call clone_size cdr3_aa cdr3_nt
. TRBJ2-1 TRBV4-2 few CASSQGWVGRVVRNEQFF TGTGCCAGCAGCCAAGGCTGGGTGGGCAGGGTCGTCAGGAATGAGCAGTTCTTC
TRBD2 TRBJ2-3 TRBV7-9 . CAGGLAGGTDTQYF TGTGCCGGCGGACTAGCGGGAGGCACAGATACGCAGTATTTT
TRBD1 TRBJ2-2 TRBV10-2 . CASSEPGQGVTGELFF TGCGCCAGCAGTGAACCGGGACAGGGGGTTACCGGGGAGCTGTTTTTT
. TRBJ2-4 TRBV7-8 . CARSPRLIAKNIQYF TGTGCCAGGTCCCCCCGGCTGATAGCCAAAAACATTCAGTACTTC
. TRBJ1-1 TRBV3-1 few CASTQGSHTEAFF TGTGCCAGTACCCAGGGGTCTCACACTGAAGCTTTCTTT
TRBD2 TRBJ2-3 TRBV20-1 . CSARGFPSRGGQTDTQYF TGCAGTGCTAGAGGTTTCCCATCCCGGGGGGGCCAAACAGATACGCAGTATTTT
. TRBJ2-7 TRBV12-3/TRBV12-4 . CASSLYGGLDEQYF TGTGCCAGCAGTTTATATGGAGGGTTAGACGAGCAGTACTTC
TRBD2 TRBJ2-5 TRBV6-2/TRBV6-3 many CASSQRGEPRETQYF TGTGCCAGCAGCCAGCGGGGGGAACCACGTGAGACCCAGTACTTC
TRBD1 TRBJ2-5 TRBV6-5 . CASSFGTGGGETQYF TGTGCCAGCAGTTTCGGGACAGGAGGGGGAGAGACCCAGTACTTC
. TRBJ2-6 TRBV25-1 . CASSDEGPRGNVLTF TGTGCCAGCAGTGATGAGGGACCCCGGGGCAACGTCCTGACTTTC
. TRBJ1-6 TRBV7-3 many CASSLWDRTMAPLHF TGTGCCAGCAGCTTATGGGACCGAACTATGGCACCCCTCCACTTT
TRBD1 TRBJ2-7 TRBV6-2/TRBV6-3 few CASSNRGLVDEQYF TGTGCCAGCAGCAACAGGGGCCTTGTAGACGAGCAGTACTTC
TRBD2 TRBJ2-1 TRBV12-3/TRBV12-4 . CASSLGLGGTSGRKSRNEQFF TGTGCCAGCAGTTTAGGTCTTGGGGGGACTAGCGGGAGGAAAAGTAGGAATGAGCAGTTCTTC
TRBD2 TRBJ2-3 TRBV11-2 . CASSYSGTRQNPSTDTQYF TGTGCCAGCAGCTACAGCGGGACTCGCCAGAATCCTAGCACAGATACGCAGTATTTT
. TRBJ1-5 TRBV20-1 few CSATNPYQPQHF TGCAGTGCTACAAACCCTTATCAGCCCCAGCATTTT
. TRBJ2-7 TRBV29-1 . CSVGQAYEQYF TGCAGCGTTGGACAAGCCTACGAGCAGTACTTC
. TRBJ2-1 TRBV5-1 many CASSMGETYNEQFF TGCGCCAGCAGTATGGGGGAGACCTACAATGAGCAGTTCTTC
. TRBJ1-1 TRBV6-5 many CASSYQGRDTEAFF TGTGCCAGCAGTTACCAGGGTCGGGACACTGAAGCTTTCTTT
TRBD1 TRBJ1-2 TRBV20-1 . CSARGRQGDYGYTF TGCAGTGCTAGAGGAAGACAGGGTGACTATGGCTACACCTTC
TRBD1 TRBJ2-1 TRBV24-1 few CATSEPRGPNEQFF TGTGCCACCAGTGAGCCCAGGGGGCCCAATGAGCAGTTCTTC
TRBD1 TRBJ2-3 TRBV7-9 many CASSPTDRGRSSDTQYF TGTGCCAGCAGCCCGACGGACAGGGGGCGCAGTTCAGATACGCAGTATTTT
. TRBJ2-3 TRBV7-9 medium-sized CASSPRTAAGRTTPDTQYF TGTGCCAGCAGCCCTAGGACAGCTGCCGGGCGGACTACCCCAGATACGCAGTATTTT
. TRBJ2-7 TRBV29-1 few CSVDRGFGQYF TGCAGCGTTGATAGGGGGTTCGGGCAGTACTTC
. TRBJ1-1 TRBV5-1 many CASSLGTTYTEAFF TGCGCCAGCAGCTTGGGGACAACCTACACTGAAGCTTTCTTT
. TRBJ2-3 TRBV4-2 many CASSPGGGRGTDTQYF TGTGCCAGCAGCCCGGGGGGCGGGAGAGGCACAGATACGCAGTATTTT
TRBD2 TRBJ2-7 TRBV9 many CASSVEAGETYEQYF TGTGCCAGCAGCGTAGAAGCGGGGGAAACTTACGAGCAGTACTTC
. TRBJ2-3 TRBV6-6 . CASRSHGGATDTQYF TGTGCCAGCAGATCCCATGGGGGGGCAACAGATACGCAGTATTTT
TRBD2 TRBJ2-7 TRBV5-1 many CASSFTSGSYEQYF TGCGCCAGCAGCTTCACTAGCGGCTCCTACGAGCAGTACTTC
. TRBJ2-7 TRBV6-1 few CASRDPLGEQYF TGTGCCAGCAGAGACCCCTTGGGCGAGCAGTACTTC
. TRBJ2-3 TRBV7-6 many CASSLLRGSPSTDTQYF TGTGCCAGCAGCTTACTACGGGGGAGCCCTAGCACAGATACGCAGTATTTT
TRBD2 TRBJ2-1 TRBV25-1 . CASSERGGTYNEQFF TGTGCCAGCAGTGAACGCGGGGGTACCTACAATGAGCAGTTCTTC
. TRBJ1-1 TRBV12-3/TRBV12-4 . CASSLTASNTEAFF TGTGCCAGCAGTTTGACTGCAAGTAACACTGAAGCTTTCTTT
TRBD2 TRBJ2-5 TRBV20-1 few CSARDLLAGGHQETQYF TGCAGTGCTAGAGATTTGCTAGCGGGAGGGCACCAAGAGACCCAGTACTTC
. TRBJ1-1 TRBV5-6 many CASTYGLEAFF TGTGCCAGCACCTACGGACTTGAAGCTTTCTTT
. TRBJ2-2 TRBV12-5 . CASGLVGTGELFF TGTGCTAGTGGTTTGGTAGGGACCGGGGAGCTGTTTTTT
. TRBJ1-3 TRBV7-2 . CASSSGGFSGNTIYF TGTGCCAGCAGCTCTGGGGGCTTCTCTGGAAACACCATATATTTT